A selection of T cell receptor beta chains follows, all from one sample in a study of T-cell reconstitution after alpha-beta-depleted transplantation in children. One entry per CDR3 protein results from TCRdb running MiXCR on the PCR reads. The sample holds 490,000 or so distinct CDR3 sequences; about 12% are singletons and the top ten take about 5.6%. The sample in question was PBMCs from the stem cell graft donor, obtained from the stem cell graft. The source of these receptors is a human donor who donated a stem cell graft to a child with combined immunodeficiency. Each CDR3 is given with its conserved first and last residue. D genes are given only for firm matches. Size is omitted from some rows. Given values are once, few, many or a class for expanded clones.

v_gene	d_gene	j_gene	abundance	CDR3nt	CDR3aa
TRBV12-3/TRBV12-4	.	TRBJ2-7	few	TGTGCCAGCGCAGCCCCGGCTGAGGTCTACGAGCAGTACTTC	CASAAPAEVYEQYF
TRBV27	.	TRBJ2-7	.	TGTGCCAGCAGTTTGAATGCCCACGAGCAGTACTTC	CASSLNAHEQYF
TRBV30	.	TRBJ2-5	.	TGTGCCTGGAGCGACGACAGTTTGGGAGAGACCCAGTACTTC	CAWSDDSLGETQYF
TRBV5-1	TRBD1	TRBJ2-4	few	TGCGCCAGCAGCTTTGGACAGGACCCTCAGTACTTC	CASSFGQDPQYF
TRBV5-1	TRBD2	TRBJ2-1	many	TGCGCCAGCAGCTTGGCCTCCATTCGACTAGCGGGAGGGGGCCCCCATATCGGTGAGCAGTTCTTC	CASSLASIRLAGGGPHIGEQFF
TRBV29-1	TRBD2	TRBJ2-1	many	TGCAGCGCCACTAGCGGGAGGCGACAGTTCTTC	CSATSGRRQFF
TRBV7-2	TRBD2	TRBJ2-1	many	TGTGCCAGCAGCCGACTAGCGGGAGCAAATGAGCAGTTCTTC	CASSRLAGANEQFF
TRBV11-2	TRBD1	TRBJ2-7	few	TGTGCCAGCAGCTTAGACGGGACAGGGACCTACGAGCAGTACTTC	CASSLDGTGTYEQYF
TRBV5-6	TRBD2	TRBJ2-3	.	TGTGCCAGCAGCCCCGGGGCTAGCGGGTGGGATACGCAGTATTTT	CASSPGASGWDTQYF
TRBV27	TRBD2	TRBJ2-3	.	TGTGCCAGCAGGGCGGGGGGGGAGACAGATACGCAGTATTTT	CASRAGGETDTQYF
TRBV6-2/TRBV6-3	TRBD2	TRBJ2-1	.	TGTGCCAGCAGTTACCCCGGACTAGCGGGGGGGCTATACAATGAGCAGTTCTTC	CASSYPGLAGGLYNEQFF
TRBV4-3	.	TRBJ2-7	few	TGCGCCAGCAGCCAATGGGTTCCGGCGGCAGCCCAGTACTTC	CASSQWVPAAAQYF
TRBV7-8	TRBD2	TRBJ2-1	.	TGTGCCAGCAGCTCGAGGTTGGGGACTAGTGGGTTGGGCAATGAGCAGTTCTTC	CASSSRLGTSGLGNEQFF
TRBV12-5	.	TRBJ2-7	.	TGTGCTAGTGGTCTCGACCGGACCTACGAGCAGTACTTC	CASGLDRTYEQYF
TRBV12-3/TRBV12-4	TRBD2	TRBJ2-1	many	TGTGCCAGCAGTTCCGGACTAGCGGGAGTGCTGTGGGAGCAGTTCTTC	CASSSGLAGVLWEQFF
TRBV10-3	.	TRBJ2-3	few	TGTGCCATCAGTGAAATGGCGGGGGCCTACACAGATACGCAGTATTTT	CAISEMAGAYTDTQYF
TRBV6-1	.	TRBJ2-5	.	TGTGCCAGCAGTGAATTGGGGCGGTACCAAGAGACCCAGTACTTC	CASSELGRYQETQYF
TRBV20-1	TRBD2	TRBJ2-2	few	TGCAGTGTTCCTCAAGGACTAGGAACCGGGGAGCTGTTTTTT	CSVPQGLGTGELFF
TRBV7-2	.	TRBJ2-1	many	TGTGCCAGCAGCTTAGGTGGGGGAGTCGGAGAGCAGTTCTTC	CASSLGGGVGEQFF
TRBV6-2/TRBV6-3	.	TRBJ2-1	many	TGTGCCAGCAGTTATGGGTACAATGAGCAGTTCTTC	CASSYGYNEQFF
TRBV5-6	TRBD2	TRBJ2-5	few	TGTGCCAGCAGCTTGTATGGGACTAACCAAGAGACCCAGTACTTC	CASSLYGTNQETQYF
TRBV7-2	.	TRBJ2-5	many	TGTGCCAGCAGCTTACTGTGGGCCAAAGAGACCCAGTACTTC	CASSLLWAKETQYF